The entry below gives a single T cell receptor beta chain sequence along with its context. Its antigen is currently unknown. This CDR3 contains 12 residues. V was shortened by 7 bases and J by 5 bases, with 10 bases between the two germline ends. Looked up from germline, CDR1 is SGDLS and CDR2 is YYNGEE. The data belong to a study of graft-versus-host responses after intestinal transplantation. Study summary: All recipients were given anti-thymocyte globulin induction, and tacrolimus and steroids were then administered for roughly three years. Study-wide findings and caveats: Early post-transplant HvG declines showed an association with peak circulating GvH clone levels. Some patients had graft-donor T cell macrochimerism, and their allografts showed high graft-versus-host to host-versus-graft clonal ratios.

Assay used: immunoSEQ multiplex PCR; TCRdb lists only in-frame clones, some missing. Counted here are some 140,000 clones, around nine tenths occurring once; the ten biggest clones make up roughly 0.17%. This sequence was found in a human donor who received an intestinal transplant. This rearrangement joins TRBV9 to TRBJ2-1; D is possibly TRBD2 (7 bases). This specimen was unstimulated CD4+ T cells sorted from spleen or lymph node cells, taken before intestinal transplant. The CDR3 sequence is CASGGGNNEQFF. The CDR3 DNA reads TGTGCCAGCGGGGGGGGCAACAATGAGCAGTTCTTC.